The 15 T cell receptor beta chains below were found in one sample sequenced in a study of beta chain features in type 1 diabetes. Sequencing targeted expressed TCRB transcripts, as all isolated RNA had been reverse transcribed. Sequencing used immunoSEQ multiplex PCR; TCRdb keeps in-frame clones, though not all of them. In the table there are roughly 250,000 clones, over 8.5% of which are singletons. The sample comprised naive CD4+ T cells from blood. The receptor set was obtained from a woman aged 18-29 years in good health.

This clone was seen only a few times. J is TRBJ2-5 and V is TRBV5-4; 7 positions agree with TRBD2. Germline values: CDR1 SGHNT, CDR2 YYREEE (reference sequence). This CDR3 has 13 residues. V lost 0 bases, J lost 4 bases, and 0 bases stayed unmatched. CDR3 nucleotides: TGTGCCAGCAGCTTGGGCGGGGGAGAGACCCAGTACTTC. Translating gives CASSLGGGETQYF.

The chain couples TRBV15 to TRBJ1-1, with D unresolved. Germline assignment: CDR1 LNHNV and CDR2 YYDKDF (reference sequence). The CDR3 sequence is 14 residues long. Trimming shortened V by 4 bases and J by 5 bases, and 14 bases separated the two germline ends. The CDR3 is CATSTPDTETEAFF. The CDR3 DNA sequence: TGTGCCACCAGCACACCAGACACTGAAACTGAAGCTTTCTTT.

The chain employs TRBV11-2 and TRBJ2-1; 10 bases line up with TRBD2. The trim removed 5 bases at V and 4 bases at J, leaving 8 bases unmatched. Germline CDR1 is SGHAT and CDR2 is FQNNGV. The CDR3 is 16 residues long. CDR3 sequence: CASSPLAGVLYNEQFF. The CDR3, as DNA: TGTGCCAGCAGCCCCCTAGCGGGGGTGCTGTACAATGAGCAGTTCTTC.

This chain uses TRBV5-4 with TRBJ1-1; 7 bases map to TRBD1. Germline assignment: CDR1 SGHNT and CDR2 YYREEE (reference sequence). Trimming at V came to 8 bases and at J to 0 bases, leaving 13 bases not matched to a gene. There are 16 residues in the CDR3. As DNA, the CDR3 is TGTGCCAGTAAGCGGACAGGTACGGGAGTGAACACTGAAGCTTTCTTT. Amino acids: CASKRTGTGVNTEAFF.

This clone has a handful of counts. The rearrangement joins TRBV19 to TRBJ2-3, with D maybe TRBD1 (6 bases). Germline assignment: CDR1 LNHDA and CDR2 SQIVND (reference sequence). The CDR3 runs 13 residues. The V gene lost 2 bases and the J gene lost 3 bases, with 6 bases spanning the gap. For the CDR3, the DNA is TGTGCCAGTAGTATACAGGGGACAGATACGCAGTATTTT. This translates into CASSIQGTDTQYF.

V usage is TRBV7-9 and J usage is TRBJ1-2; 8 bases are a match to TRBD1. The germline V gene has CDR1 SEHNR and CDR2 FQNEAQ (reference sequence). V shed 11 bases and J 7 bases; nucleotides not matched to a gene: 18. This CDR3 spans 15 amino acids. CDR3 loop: CAGSILGQGGSGYTF. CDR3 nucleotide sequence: TGTGCCGGCTCAATCCTCGGACAGGGTGGAAGTGGCTACACCTTC. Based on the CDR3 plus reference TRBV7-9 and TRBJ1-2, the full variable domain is DTGVSQNPRHKITKRGQNVTFRCDPISEHNRLYWYRQTLGQGPEFLTYFQNEAQLEKSRLLSDRFSAERPKGSFSTLEIQRTEQGDSAMYLCAGSILGQGGSGYTFGSGTRLTVV.

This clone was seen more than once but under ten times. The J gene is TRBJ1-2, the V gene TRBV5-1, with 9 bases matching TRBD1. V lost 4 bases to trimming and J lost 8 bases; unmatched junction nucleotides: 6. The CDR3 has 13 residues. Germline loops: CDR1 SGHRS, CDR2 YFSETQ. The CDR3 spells CASSPTGGEGYTF. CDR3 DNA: TGCGCCAGCAGCCCGACAGGGGGTGAGGGCTACACCTTC.

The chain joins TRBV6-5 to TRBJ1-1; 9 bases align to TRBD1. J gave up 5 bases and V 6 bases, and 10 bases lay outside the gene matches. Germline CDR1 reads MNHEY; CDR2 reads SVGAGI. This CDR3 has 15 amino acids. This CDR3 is CASSLPGQGETEAFF. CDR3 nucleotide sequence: TGTGCCAGCAGCCTTCCGGGACAGGGAGAGACTGAAGCTTTCTTT.

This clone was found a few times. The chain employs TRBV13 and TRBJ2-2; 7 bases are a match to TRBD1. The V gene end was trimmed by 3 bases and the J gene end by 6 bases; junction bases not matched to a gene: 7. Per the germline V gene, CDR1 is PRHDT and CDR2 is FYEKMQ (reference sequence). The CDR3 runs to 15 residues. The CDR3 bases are TGTGCCAGCAGCTTCGAAGGGGGCTTTGCCGGGGAGCTGTTTTTT. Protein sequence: CASSFEGGFAGELFF.

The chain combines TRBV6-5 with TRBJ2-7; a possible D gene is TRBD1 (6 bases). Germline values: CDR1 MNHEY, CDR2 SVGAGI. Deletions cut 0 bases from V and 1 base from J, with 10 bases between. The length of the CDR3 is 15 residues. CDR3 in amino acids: CASSYSTGSSYEQYF. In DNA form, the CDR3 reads TGTGCCAGCAGTTACTCGACAGGTTCTTCCTACGAGCAGTACTTC.

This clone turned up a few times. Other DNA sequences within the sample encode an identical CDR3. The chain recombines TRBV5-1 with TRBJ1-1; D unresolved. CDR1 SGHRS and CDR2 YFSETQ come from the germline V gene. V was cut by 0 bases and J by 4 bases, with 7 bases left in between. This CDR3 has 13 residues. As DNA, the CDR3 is TGCGCCAGCAGCTTGGGGGCAGGCACTGAAGCTTTCTTT. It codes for CASSLGAGTEAFF.

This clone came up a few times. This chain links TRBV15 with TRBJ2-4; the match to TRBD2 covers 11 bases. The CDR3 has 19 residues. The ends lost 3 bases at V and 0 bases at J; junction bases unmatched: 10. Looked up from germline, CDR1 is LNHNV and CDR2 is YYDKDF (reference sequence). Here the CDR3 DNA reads TGTGCCACCAGCAGGGATTCGGCTAGCGGGGGGAGAGCCAAAAACATTCAGTACTTC. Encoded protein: CATSRDSASGGRAKNIQYF. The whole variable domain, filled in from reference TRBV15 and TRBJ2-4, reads DAMVIQNPRYQVTQFGKPVTLSCSQTLNHNVMYWYQQKSSQAPKLLFHYYDKDFNNEADTPDNFQSRRPNTSFCFLDIRSPGLGDTAMYLCATSRDSASGGRAKNIQYFGAGTRLSVL.

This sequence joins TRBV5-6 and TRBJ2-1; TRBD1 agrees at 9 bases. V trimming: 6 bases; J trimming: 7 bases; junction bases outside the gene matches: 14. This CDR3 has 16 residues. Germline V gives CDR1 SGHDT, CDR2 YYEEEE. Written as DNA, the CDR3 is TGTGCCAGCACCTTTGCGCGCGGGACAGGGACGAATGAGCAGTTCTTC. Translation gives CASTFARGTGTNEQFF.

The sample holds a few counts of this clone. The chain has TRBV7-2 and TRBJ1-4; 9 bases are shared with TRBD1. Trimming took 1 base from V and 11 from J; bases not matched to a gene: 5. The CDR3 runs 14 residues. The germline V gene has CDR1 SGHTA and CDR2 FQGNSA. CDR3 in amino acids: CASSLGQGVVKLFF. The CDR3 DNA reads TGTGCCAGCAGCTTAGGACAGGGGGTCGTTAAACTGTTTTTT.

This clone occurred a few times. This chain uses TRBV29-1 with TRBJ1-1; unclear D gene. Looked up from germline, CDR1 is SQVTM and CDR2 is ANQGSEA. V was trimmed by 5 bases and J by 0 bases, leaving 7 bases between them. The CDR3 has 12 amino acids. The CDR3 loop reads CSVRGVNTEAFF. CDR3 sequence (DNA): TGCAGCGTTCGCGGAGTGAACACTGAAGCTTTCTTT.